This TCR beta chain was sequenced during a study of early stage breast cancer tumors (dated by TCRdb to about 2017). Regarding the complete study: Of the roughly 16 invasive breast tumors, more than 9 were found to be estrogen receptor-positive, progesterone receptor-positive and HER2-negative. Of the roughly twelve ER+/PR+/HER2- tumors, eight were classified as invasive ductal carcinomas and four as invasive lobular carcinomas. The average read coverage per sample was roughly 10-fold. Across all samples, more than 2.5 million templates representing roughly 1 million unique clonotypes were detected. What the research found in general, with its limitations: Tumors showed approximately 2.5-fold higher T cell density and higher clonality than adjacent normal breast tissue. Chain pairing and functional markers such as CD4, CD8 and FOXP3 were not captured by bulk genomic DNA sequencing of unsorted cells. Repertoires from blood and normal breast were more alike than repertoires from blood and tumor, and in about 90% of the 16 patients, comparing each tissue with blood separated tumor from normal. Enriched TCRB sequences shared across patients were found to be mostly commonly generated sequences that were unlikely to play an important role in the tumor microenvironment. Because the cohort was small, analysis by tumor subtype was not possible.

A note on this clone: Its antigen is not yet known. Base qualities are not recorded, but no much larger clone differs from it by a single base.

Every sample was amplified as two independent genomic DNA replicates, using roughly 0.5 ug for blood and about 1.6 ug for tumor or normal breast. Following the manufacturer's instructions, the ImmunoSeq Intro kit was used to carry out TCRB sequencing on genomic DNA. The multiplex PCR ran for 30 to 35 cycles using proprietary primers and spike-in control sequences for absolute quantification. An 87-bp fragment spanning the CDR3 and flanking V and J genes was sequenced with single-end 150-bp reads. Each lane of an Illumina MiSeq running version 3.0 chemistry carried seven multiplexed samples, with two replicates apiece. Under the source paper's analysis protocol: The vendor's proprietary pipeline processed the raw data and merged both replicates into a single result for each sample. Clonotypes were defined as productive rearrangements sharing the V-gene family, CDR3 amino acid sequence and J-gene segment. To compute clonality, the normalized Shannon entropy (Pielou evenness) of TCRB abundances was subtracted from 1. To estimate T cell density, the total number of templates was divided by the number of input cells, which was inferred from the amount of DNA input. Recon with default parameters was used to estimate total repertoire diversity and clonality. A clonotype counted as tumor-enriched if its abundance in tumor exceeded 0.1% and was at least 32-fold higher than its abundance in normal breast. The clones in this table, taken by TCRdb from immuneACCESS, are in-frame only. Not every clone is retained; where verified, under half of the shortfall comes from an unresolved V gene, and the cause of the rest is unknown. D and trimming come from the DNA, and the V and J calls and clone size come from that table. A total of 20,000 to 25,000 clones appear in this sample, 75% to 80% of them only once. The ten biggest clones cover 25% to 30% of the sample.

The study profiled bulk TCR beta-chain repertoires in matched peripheral blood, tumor and adjacent normal breast tissue taken from fewer than 20 patients with early-stage breast cancer. Before surgery, about 5-10 mL of whole blood was collected in EDTA tubes and processed within 2 hours. Peripheral blood mononuclear cells were isolated by Ficoll-Paque centrifugation in SepMate-50 tubes. PBMCs were cryopreserved in aliquots of roughly 1.8 to 4 million cells in roughly 90% FBS with roughly 10% DMSO and kept in liquid nitrogen. The Qiagen AllPrep DNA/RNA Mini kit was used for genomic DNA extraction. CDR1 and CDR2 (SGDLS, YYNGEE) derive from the germline V gene. From cysteine to phenylalanine, the CDR3 is 15 amino acids long. The only DNA kept is the CDR3, 45 bases in frame from the first base. A distance of 14 bases separates the germline ends of V and J, which lose 0 bases and 8 bases respectively.

Recombination joined TRBV9 with TRBJ2-2; the D gene lacks a confident call. Material for sequencing was blood. This sequence was found in a person aged 55-75 years with breast cancer. The DNA sequence is TGTGCCAGCAGCGTAGGGGAAGGGTTGGTAGGGGAGCTGTTTTTT. The translation is CASSVGEGLVGELFF.